The 14 T cell receptor beta chains below were found in one sample sequenced in a study of T cells in Graves' hyperthyroidism and ophthalmopathy. RNA transcripts provided the source from which TCR beta CDR3 regions were amplified. A set of HTBI primers served as the primers for a first-round RT-PCR of the TCR CDR3. One entry per CDR3 protein, called by TCRdb with MiXCR from the multiplex PCR reads. The top ten clones hold about 10% of a sample with some 92,000 distinct CDR3 sequences, around 37% of them seen once. Sequenced: peripheral blood or thyroid tissue (not recorded which). These receptors all come from a woman aged 30 to 39 with Graves' hyperthyroidism.

This clonotype was seen many times. The chain links TRBV28 to TRBJ1-5; the D is unclear. CDR1 MDHEN and CDR2 SYDVKM come from the germline V gene. The V and J ends lost 7 bases and 7 bases respectively, with 20 bases between them. There are 15 residues in the CDR3. CDR3 amino acids: CASNPTGRGEQPQHF. The CDR3 DNA is TGTGCCAGCAATCCAACGGGCCGGGGAGAACAGCCCCAGCATTTT. Full variable domain (rest looked up from reference TRBV28 and TRBJ1-5): DVKVTQSSRYLVKRTGEKVFLECVQDMDHENMFWYRQDPGLGLRLIYFSYDVKMKEKGDIPEGYSVSREKKERFSLILESASTNQTSMYLCASNPTGRGEQPQHFGDGTRLSIL.

This rearrangement joins TRBV28 to TRBJ1-2; D may be TRBD1 (6 bases). The CDR3 is 16 amino acids. CDR1 is MDHEN, CDR2 SYDVKM, per germline. The ends were cut back, 5 bases at V and 5 bases at J, with 21 bases in the middle. In DNA, the CDR3 is TGTGCCAGCAGTCCACCGGGTGGGGGGGCTGGTTATGGCTACACCTTC. This sequence encodes CASSPPGGGAGYGYTF.

This clonotype was seen only a few times. V gene TRBV9 combines with J gene TRBJ2-2; D is uncertain. CDR1 is SGDLS and CDR2 is YYNGEE in the germline V gene. Trimming left V 7 bases short and J 4 bases short, with 17 bases between. This CDR3 region has 15 residues. CDR3 nucleotide sequence: TGTGCCAGCTCACCAAAGACTCGCGGCACCGGGGAGCTGTTTTTT. Protein: CASSPKTRGTGELFF.

This clonotype was counted ten times or more. V and J are TRBV28 and TRBJ2-3, with 7 bases that match TRBD1. With 7 bases clipped from V and 2 bases from J, the junction kept 6 bases outside the gene matches. Germline V gene data show CDR1 as MDHEN and CDR2 as SYDVKM. The CDR3 runs 14 residues. CDR3 nucleotide sequence: TGTGCCAGCACTCGGACAGGAGTCACAGATACGCAGTATTTT. Translated: CASTRTGVTDTQYF.

In its sample, this clonotype was seen many times. This chain links TRBV5-1 with TRBJ2-7, with D unresolved. Germline V gives CDR1 SGHRS, CDR2 YFSETQ. This CDR3 is 13 amino acids long. V lost 0 bases, J lost 1 base, and 5 bases lay in between. The CDR3 DNA follows: TGCGCCAGCAGCTTGGATGGGTCCTACGAGCAGTACTTC. This gives the protein CASSLDGSYEQYF.

Turning to this clonotype: At one of its ends the junction is not consistent with the germline gene, which may arise from a read error. The chain carries TRBV5-1 and TRBJ1-3, with D unresolved. Per germline, CDR1 SGHRS and CDR2 YFSETQ. This CDR3 contains 13 residues. The CDR3 region is CASSFRPGNAIYF. The CDR3 nucleotides are TGCGCCAGCAGCTTCCGGCCAGGAAACGCCATATATTTT.

This clonotype was found many times. For the CDR3, the DNA is TGTGCCAGCAGCTTCGGCCAGGCTAATCAGCCCCAGCATTTT. This gives the protein CASSFGQANQPQHF. The J gene is TRBJ1-5, the V gene TRBV11-2; D ambiguous. V dropped 3 bases and J dropped 4 bases, with 10 bases sitting between them. Germline V lookup: CDR1 SGHAT, CDR2 FQNNGV. The CDR3 loop spans 14 amino acids.

Ten or more counts support this clonotype. Given a much more abundant clone one base away, this may be a read error. The genes are TRBV7-3 and TRBJ2-7; TRBD2 matches 11 bases. The CDR3 is 17 residues long. The germline CDR1 and CDR2 sequences are SGHTA and FQGTGA. CDR3 in DNA: TGTGCCAGCAGCCTAACCTCACTAGCGGGAGTACCATGCGAGCAGTACTTC. Translation: CASSLTSLAGVPCEQYF.

The rearrangement links TRBV7-9 to TRBJ2-3, with D possibly TRBD1 on 5 matching bases. Trimming cost V 5 bases and J 5 bases, with 26 bases left between them. CDR3 length: 18 residues. Germline CDR1 reads SEHNR; CDR2 reads FQNEAQ (reference sequence). This CDR3 reads CASSPLKGGAFVEDTQYF. DNA of the CDR3: TGTGCCAGCAGCCCCCTCAAAGGTGGGGCCTTTGTAGAAGATACGCAGTATTTT.

This clonotype was detected ten times or more. In nucleotides, the CDR3 is TGCGCCAGCAGCTTCGACAGGGGAATCTATGGCTACACCTTC. Its translation is CASSFDRGIYGYTF. This chain uses TRBV5-1 with TRBJ1-2; TRBD1 matches at 8 bases. Germline V gene lookup returns CDR1 SGHRS and CDR2 YFSETQ. The CDR3 consists of 14 residues. V lost 2 bases, J lost 4 bases, and 4 bases stayed unmatched.

This clonotype was counted ten times or more. The gene calls are TRBV20-1 and TRBJ1-2; D gene uncertain. The length of the CDR3 is 10 residues. Germline-derived CDR1 and CDR2 are DFQATT and SNEGSKA (reference sequence). Trimming cost V 7 bases and J 12 bases, with 15 bases left between them. The CDR3 here is CSVRINGNTF. CDR3 sequence (DNA): TGCAGTGTAAGAATCAACGGCAACACCTTC.

As to this clonotype: A read error is likely, as this CDR3 ends without the conserved phenylalanine or tryptophan. The DNA is left out, because the CDR3 cannot be placed on it with certainty; the CDR3 is given as TCRdb lists it. The chain links TRBV2 to TRBJ1-6. Germline V gene data show CDR1 as SNHLY and CDR2 as FYNNEI. The CDR3 contains 13 residues when both ends are counted. The CDR3 loop reads CASIGQWNSPLRS.

This clonotype was seen at least ten times. This rearrangement joins TRBV7-6 to TRBJ2-6; TRBD1 agrees at 9 bases. Trimming cost V 3 bases and J 0 bases; bases outside gene matches: 6. Per the germline V gene, CDR1 is SGHVS and CDR2 is FNYEAQ. CDR3 length equals 18 residues. The CDR3 loop is CASSFPPGQGSGANVLTF. CDR3 in DNA: TGTGCCAGCAGCTTTCCCCCGGGACAGGGCTCTGGGGCCAACGTCCTGACTTTC.

The chain couples TRBV24-1 to TRBJ2-5; 12 bases line up with TRBD2. Germline V gene sequence: CDR1 KGHDR, CDR2 SFDVKD. Losses at the gene ends were 3 bases for V and 6 bases for J; bases not matched to a gene: 4. The CDR3 loop spans 15 amino acids. CDR3 bases: TGTGCCACCAGTGATGCTACTAGCGGGAGGCAGACCCAGTACTTC. This sequence encodes CATSDATSGRQTQYF.